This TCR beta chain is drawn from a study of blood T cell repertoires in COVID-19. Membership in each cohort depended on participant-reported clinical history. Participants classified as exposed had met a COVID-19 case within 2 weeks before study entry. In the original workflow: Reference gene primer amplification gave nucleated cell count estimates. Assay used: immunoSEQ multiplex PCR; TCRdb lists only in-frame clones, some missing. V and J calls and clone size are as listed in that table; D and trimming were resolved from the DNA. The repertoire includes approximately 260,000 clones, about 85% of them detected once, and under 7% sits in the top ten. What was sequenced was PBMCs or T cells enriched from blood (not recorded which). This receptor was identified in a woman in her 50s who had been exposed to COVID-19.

The CDR3 DNA reads as TGTGCCAGCAGCCAGGTCACAGGGGTCGAGCAGTACTTC. Protein product: CASSQVTGVEQYF. The chain employs TRBV14 and TRBJ2-7, with TRBD1 matching over 7 bases. Germline V gives CDR1 SGHDN, CDR2 FVKESK. The CDR3 runs to 13 residues. The J segment lost 6 bases and the V segment lost 3 bases, leaving 5 bases of the junction unmatched.